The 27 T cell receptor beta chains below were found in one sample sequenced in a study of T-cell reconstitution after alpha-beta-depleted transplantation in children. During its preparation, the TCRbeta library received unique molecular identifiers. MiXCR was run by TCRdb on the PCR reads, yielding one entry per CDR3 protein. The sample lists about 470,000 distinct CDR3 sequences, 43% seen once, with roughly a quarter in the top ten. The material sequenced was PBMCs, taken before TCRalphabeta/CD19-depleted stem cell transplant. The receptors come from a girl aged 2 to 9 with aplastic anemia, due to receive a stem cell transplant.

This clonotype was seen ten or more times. CDR3 loop: CASRLELRALYPNEQFF. Here the CDR3 DNA reads TGTGCAAGTCGCTTAGAATTAAGGGCCCTATATCCCAATGAGCAGTTCTTC. The genes are TRBV12-2 and TRBJ2-1; TRBD2 reflects the table's D call only, with no check against the DNA. TRBV12-2 is noted as a pseudogene. The CDR3 loop spans 17 amino acids.

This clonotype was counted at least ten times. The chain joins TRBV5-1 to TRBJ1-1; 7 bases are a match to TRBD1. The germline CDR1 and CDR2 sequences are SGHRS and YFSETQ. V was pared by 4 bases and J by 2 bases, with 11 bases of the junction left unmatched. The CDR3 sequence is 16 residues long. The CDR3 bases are TGCGCCAGCAGCCCGGGGGGGACAGAGACCAACACTGAAGCTTTCTTT. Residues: CASSPGGTETNTEAFF.

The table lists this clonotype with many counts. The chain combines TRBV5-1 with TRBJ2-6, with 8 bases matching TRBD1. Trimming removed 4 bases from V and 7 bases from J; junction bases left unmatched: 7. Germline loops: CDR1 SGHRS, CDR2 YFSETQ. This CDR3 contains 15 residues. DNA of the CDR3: TGCGCCAGCAGCGCCTCGGGACAGGCAGCCAACGTCCTGACTTTC. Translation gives CASSASGQAANVLTF.

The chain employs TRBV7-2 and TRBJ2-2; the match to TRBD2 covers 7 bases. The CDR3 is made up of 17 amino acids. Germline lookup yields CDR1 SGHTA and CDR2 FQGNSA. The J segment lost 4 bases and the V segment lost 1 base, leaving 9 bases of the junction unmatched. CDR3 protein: CASSLGSSGAITGELFF. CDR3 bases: TGTGCCAGCAGCTTAGGTTCGAGCGGGGCGATCACCGGGGAGCTGTTTTTT.

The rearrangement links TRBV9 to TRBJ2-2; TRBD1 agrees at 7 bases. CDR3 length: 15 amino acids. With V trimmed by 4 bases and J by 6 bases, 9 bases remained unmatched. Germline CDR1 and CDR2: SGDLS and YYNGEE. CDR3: CASSTPTGAAGELFF. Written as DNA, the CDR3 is TGTGCCAGCAGCACCCCTACAGGGGCGGCCGGGGAGCTGTTTTTT.

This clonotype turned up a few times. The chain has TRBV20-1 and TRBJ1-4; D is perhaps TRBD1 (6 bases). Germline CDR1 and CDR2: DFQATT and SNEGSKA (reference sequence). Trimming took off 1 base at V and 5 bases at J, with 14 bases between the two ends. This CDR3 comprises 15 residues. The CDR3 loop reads CSARAPDRRNEKLFF. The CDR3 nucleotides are TGCAGTGCTAGAGCTCCTGACAGGCGGAATGAAAAACTGTTTTTT.

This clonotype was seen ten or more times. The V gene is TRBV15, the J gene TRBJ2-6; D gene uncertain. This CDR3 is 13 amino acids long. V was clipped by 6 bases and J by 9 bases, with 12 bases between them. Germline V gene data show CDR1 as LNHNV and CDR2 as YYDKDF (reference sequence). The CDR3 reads CATRGIPGNVLTF. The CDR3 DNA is TGTGCCACCAGAGGGATCCCGGGCAACGTCCTGACTTTC.

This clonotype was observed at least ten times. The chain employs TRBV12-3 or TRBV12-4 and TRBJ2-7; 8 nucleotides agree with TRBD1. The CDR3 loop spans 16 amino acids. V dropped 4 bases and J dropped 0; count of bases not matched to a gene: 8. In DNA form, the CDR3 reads TGTGCCAGCAGTTACGACCGGACAGGGAGCTCCTACGAGCAGTACTTC. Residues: CASSYDRTGSSYEQYF.

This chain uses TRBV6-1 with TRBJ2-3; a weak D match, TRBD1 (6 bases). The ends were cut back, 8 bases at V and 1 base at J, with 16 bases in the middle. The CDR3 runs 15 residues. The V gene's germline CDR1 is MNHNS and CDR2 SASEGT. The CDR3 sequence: CASGFQAGGTDTQYF. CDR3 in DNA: TGTGCCAGCGGATTCCAAGCAGGGGGCACAGATACGCAGTATTTT.

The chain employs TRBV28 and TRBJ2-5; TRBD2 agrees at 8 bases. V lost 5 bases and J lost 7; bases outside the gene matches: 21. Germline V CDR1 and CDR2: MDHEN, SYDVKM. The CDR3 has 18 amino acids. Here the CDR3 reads CASSRGRERGTVGGTQYF. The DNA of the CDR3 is TGTGCCAGCAGTAGGGGAAGGGAGCGGGGGACCGTCGGGGGGACCCAGTACTTC.

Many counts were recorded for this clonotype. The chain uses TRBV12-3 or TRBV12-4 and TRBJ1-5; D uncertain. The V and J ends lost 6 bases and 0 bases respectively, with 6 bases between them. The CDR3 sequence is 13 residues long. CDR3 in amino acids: CASSGSSNQPQHF. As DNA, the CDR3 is TGTGCCAGCAGCGGGTCTAGCAATCAGCCCCAGCATTTT.

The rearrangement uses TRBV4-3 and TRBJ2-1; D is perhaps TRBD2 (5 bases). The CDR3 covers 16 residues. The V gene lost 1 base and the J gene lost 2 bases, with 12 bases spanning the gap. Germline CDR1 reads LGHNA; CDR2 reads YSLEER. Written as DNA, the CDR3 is TGCGCCAGCAGCCAAGTCGGGGTCGTAACCTACAATGAGCAGTTCTTC. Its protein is CASSQVGVVTYNEQFF.

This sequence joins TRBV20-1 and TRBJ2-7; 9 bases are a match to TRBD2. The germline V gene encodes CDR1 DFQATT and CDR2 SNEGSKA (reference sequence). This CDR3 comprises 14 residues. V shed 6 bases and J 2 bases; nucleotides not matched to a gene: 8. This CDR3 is CSAMGLAETYEQYF. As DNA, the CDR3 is TGCAGTGCCATGGGACTAGCAGAGACCTACGAGCAGTACTTC.

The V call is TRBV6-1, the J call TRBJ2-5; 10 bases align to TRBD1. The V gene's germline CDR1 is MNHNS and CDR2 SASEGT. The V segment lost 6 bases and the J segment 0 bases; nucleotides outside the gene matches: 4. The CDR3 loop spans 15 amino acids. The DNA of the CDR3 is TGTGCCAGCAGCCGACAGGGGGCTTACCAAGAGACCCAGTACTTC. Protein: CASSRQGAYQETQYF.

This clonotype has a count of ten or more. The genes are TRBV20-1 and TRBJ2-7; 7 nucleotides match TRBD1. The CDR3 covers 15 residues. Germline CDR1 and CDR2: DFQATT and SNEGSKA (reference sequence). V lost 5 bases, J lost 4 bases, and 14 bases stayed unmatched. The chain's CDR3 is CSARGLTGTGYEQYF. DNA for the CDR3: TGCAGTGCTCGAGGTCTGACAGGGACGGGTTACGAGCAGTACTTC.

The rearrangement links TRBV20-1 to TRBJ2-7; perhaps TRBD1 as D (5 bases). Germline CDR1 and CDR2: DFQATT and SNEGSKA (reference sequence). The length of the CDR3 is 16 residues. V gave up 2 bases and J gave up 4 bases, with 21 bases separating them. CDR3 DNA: TGCAGTGCTAGAAAGGTGAAGGGGCAAATTTCTTACGAGCAGTACTTC. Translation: CSARKVKGQISYEQYF.

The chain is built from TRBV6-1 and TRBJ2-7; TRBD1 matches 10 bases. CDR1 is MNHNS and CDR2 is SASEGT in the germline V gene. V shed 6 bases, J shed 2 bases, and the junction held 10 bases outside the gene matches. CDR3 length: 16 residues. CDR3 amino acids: CASSRDRGGRTYEQYF. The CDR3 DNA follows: TGTGCCAGCAGCAGGGACAGGGGCGGACGAACCTACGAGCAGTACTTC.

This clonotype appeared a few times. The CDR3 loop is CASSSDRGRYGYTF. The CDR3 DNA sequence: TGTGCCAGCAGTTCGGACAGGGGACGATATGGCTACACCTTC. The chain couples TRBV6-5 to TRBJ1-2; 9 nucleotides align to TRBD1. CDR3 length equals 14 residues. The germline gives CDR1 MNHEY, CDR2 SVGAGI. With V trimmed by 4 bases and J by 5 bases, 5 bases remained unmatched.

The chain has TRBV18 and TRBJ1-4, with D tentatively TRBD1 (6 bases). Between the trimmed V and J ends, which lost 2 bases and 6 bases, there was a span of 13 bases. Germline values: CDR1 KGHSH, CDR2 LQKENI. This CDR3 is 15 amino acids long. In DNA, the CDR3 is TGTGCCAGCTCACCAGGGACACTTGCGGATGAAAAACTGTTTTTT. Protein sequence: CASSPGTLADEKLFF.

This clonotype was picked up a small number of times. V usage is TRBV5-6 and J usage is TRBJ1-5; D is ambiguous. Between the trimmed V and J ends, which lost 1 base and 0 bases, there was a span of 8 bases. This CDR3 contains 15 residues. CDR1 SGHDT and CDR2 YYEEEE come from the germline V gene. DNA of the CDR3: TGTGCCAGCAGCTTGAACAGTTATAGCAATCAGCCCCAGCATTTT. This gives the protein CASSLNSYSNQPQHF.

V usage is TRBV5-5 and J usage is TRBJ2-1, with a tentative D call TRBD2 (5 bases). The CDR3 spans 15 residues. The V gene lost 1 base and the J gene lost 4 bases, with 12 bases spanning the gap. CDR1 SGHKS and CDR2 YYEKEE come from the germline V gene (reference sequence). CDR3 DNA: TGTGCCAGCAGCTTGTCGGCTAGCATTTACAATGAGCAGTTCTTC. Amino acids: CASSLSASIYNEQFF.

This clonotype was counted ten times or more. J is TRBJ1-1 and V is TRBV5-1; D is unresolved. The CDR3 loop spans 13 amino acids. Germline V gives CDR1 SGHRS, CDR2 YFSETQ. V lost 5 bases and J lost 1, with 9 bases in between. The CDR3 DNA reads TGCGCCAGCAGTGGGTTAACGAACACTGAAGCTTTCTTT. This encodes CASSGLTNTEAFF.

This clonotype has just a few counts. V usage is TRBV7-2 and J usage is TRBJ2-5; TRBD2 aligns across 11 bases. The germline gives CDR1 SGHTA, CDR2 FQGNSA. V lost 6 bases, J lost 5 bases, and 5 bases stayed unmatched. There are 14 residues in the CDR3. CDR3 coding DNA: TGTGCCAGCAGTAATAGCGGGAGGGGCGAGACCCAGTACTTC. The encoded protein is CASSNSGRGETQYF.

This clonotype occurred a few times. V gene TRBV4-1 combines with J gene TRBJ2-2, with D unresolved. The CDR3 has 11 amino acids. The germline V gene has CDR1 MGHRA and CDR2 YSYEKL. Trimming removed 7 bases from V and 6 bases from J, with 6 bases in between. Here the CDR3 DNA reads TGCGCCAGCATGGGTGCCGGGGAGCTGTTTTTT. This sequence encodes CASMGAGELFF.

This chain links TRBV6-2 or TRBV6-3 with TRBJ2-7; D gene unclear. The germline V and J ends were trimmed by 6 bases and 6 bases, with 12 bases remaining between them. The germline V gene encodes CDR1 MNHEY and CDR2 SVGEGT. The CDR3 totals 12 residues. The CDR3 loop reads CASSEGILEQYF. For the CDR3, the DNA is TGTGCCAGCAGCGAAGGAATCCTCGAGCAGTACTTC.

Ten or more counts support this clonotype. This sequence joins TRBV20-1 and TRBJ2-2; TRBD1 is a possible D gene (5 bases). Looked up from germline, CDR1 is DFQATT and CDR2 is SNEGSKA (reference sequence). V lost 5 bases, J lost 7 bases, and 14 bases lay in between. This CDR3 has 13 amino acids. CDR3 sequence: CSAYDSKDGELFF. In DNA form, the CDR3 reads TGCAGTGCTTACGACAGCAAAGACGGGGAGCTGTTTTTT.

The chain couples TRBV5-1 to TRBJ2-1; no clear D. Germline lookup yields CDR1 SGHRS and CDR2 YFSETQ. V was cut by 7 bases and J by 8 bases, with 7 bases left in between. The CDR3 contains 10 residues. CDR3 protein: CASWDDEQFF. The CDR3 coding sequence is TGCGCCAGCTGGGATGATGAGCAGTTCTTC.